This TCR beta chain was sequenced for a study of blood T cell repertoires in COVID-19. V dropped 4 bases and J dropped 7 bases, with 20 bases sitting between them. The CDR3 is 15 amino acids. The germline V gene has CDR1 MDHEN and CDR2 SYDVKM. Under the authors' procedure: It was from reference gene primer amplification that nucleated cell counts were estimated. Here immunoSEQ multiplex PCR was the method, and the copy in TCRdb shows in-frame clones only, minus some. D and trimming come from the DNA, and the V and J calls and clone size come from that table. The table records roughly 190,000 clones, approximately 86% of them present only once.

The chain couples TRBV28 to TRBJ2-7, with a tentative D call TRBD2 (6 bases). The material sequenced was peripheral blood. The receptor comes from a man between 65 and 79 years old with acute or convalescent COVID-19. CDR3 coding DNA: TGTGCCAGCAGTTCCAAATGGGGCGAGGCGGGGGAGCAGTACTTC. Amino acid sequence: CASSSKWGEAGEQYF. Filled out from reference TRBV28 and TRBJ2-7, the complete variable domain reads DVKVTQSSRYLVKRTGEKVFLECVQDMDHENMFWYRQDPGLGLRLIYFSYDVKMKEKGDIPEGYSVSREKKERFSLILESASTNQTSMYLCASSSKWGEAGEQYFGPGTRLTVT.